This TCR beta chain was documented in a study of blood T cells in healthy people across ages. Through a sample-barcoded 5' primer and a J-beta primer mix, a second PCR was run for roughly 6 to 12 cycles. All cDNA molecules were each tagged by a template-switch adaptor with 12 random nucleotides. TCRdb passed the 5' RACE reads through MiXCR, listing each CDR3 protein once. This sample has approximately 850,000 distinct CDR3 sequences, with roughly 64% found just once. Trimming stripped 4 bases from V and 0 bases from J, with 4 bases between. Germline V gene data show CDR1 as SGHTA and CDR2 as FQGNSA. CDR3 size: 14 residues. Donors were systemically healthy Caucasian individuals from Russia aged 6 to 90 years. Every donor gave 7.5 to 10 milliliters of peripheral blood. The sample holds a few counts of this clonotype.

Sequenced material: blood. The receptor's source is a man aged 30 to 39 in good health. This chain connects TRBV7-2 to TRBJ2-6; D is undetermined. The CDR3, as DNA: TGTGCCAGCAGCTCCATCTCTGGGGCCAACGTCCTGACTTTC. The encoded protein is CASSSISGANVLTF.